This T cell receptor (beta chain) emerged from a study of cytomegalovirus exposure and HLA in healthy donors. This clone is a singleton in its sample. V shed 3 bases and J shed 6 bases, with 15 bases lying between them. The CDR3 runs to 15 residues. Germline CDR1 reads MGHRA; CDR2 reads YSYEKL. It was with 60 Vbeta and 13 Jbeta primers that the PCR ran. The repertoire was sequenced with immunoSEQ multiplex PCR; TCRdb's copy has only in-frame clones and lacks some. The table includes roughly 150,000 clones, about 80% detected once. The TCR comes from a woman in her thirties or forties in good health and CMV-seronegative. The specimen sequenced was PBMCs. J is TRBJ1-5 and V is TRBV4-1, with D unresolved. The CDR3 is CASSQQPGSGQPQHF. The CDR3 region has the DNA TGCGCCAGCAGCCAGCAACCCGGTTCGGGTCAGCCCCAGCATTTT.